Listed here is a single T cell receptor beta chain. This CDR3 has 18 amino acids. The V gene's germline CDR1 is MNHEY and CDR2 SMNVEV (reference sequence). V lost 3 bases to trimming and J lost 7 bases; unmatched junction nucleotides: 14. Methods used by the authors: Estimates of nucleated cell counts were drawn from the amplification of reference gene primers. The table came from immunoSEQ multiplex PCR; TCRdb's copy has only in-frame clones and leaves some out. The V and J calls and the clone size are those of that table, but D and trimming were determined from the DNA. The sample carries about 160,000 clones, 85% recorded once. The source of the sample is a study of blood T cell repertoires in COVID-19. The wider study: Italy, Spain and the United States were the sources of the convalescent and acute COVID-19 samples.

This chain links TRBV27 with TRBJ1-5; TRBD1 matches at 11 bases. The source material was peripheral blood. This receptor was obtained from a human donor with acute or convalescent COVID-19. The donor label of this sample is uncertain. CDR3 in amino acids: CASSFHTGTGGFRQPQHF. For the CDR3, the DNA is TGTGCCAGCAGTTTCCACACCGGGACAGGGGGTTTCAGGCAGCCCCAGCATTTT.